Below, one T cell receptor beta chain is given with its context. Its target is unknown. Some clones are missing from TCRdb's copy, which holds only in-frame ones; the method was immunoSEQ multiplex PCR. In the table there are 55,000 to 70,000 clones, 86% of which are singletons. After removal of 4 bases from V and 6 bases from J, the junction contained 11 bases not matched to a gene. The CDR3 contains 15 residues. CDR1 and CDR2 from the germline V gene are MDHEN and SYDVKM. The data belong to a study of OX40 agonist ivuxolimab in advanced cancers. Study-wide background: Partial response was recorded in three patients: one hepatocellular carcinoma and two cutaneous melanoma cases.

Findings and limits, study-wide: No antigen was identified for the clonally expanded peripheral T cells. More expanded clones were found, on average, in CD8+ than in CD4+ T cells. With doses of 0.1-3.0 mg/kg, partial responders showed among the lowest clonal expansion.

The starting material was CD4+ or CD8+ T cells sorted from blood, obtained in a trial of the OX40 agonist ivuxolimab. The chain joins TRBV28 to TRBJ2-7; TRBD1 agrees at 8 bases. The clonotype originates from an adult with an advanced solid tumor such as melanoma, head and neck, liver or kidney cancer. The CDR3 region is CASSSPTGGSREQYF. For the CDR3, the DNA is TGTGCCAGCAGTTCCCCAACAGGGGGGTCGCGCGAGCAGTACTTC.